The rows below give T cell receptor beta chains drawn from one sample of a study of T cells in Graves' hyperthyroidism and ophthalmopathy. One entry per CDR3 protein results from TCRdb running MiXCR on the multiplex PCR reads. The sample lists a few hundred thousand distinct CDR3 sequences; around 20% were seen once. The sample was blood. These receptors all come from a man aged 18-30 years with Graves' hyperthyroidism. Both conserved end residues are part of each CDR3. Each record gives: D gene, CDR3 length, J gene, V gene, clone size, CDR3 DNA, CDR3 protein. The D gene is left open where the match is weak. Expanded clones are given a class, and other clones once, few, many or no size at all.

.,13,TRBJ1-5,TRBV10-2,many,TGCGCCAGCACGGGAACGGGGGGTCAGCCCCAGCATTTT,CASTGTGGQPQHF
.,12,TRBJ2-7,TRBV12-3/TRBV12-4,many,TGTGCCAGCAGTGACGATGGGTACGAGCAGTACTTC,CASSDDGYEQYF
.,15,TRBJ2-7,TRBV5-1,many,TGCGCCAGCAGCTTGGGGGAATCCTGGGCAAACGAGCAGTACTTC,CASSLGESWANEQYF
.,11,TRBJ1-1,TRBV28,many,TGTGCCAGCAGGGAGGTGGGGTTGACTTTCTTT,CASREVGLTFF
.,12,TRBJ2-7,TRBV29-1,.,TGCAGCGTTGTCGGCAGCTCCTACGAGCAGTACTTC,CSVVGSSYEQYF
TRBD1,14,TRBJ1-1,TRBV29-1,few,TGCAGCGCCTCTCAGGGGGCGGTCAACACTGAAGCTTTCTTT,CSASQGAVNTEAFF
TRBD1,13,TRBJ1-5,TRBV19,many,TGTGCCAGTACCCCAGACAGGGGACAGCCCCAGCATTTT,CASTPDRGQPQHF
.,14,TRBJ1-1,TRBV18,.,TGTGCCAGCTCACCAGAATCGCGTCGCACTGAAGCTTTCTTT,CASSPESRRTEAFF
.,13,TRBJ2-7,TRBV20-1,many,TGCAGTGCTAGGGGTAGGGACGGCACCCTGCAGTACTTC,CSARGRDGTLQYF
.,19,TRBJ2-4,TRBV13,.,TGTGCCAGCAGCTTAGTGCGACAGCCTAGAGGCCTAGCCAAAAACATTAAGTACTTC,CASSLVRQPRGLAKNIKYF
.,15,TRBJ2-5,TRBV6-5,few,TGTGCCAGCAGTTACAGGCCCTCGGGACAAGAGACCCAGTACTTC,CASSYRPSGQETQYF
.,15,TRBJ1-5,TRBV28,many,TGTGCCCCCCCTCGAGGGGGTTGCGGCAATCAGCCCCAGCATTTT,CAPPRGGCGNQPQHF
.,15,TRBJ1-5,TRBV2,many,TGTGCCAGCAGTCCCCCAGGACACTACCGGCAGCCCCAGCATTTT,CASSPPGHYRQPQHF
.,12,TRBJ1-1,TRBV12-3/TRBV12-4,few,TGTGCCAGCAGCCCGAGAAGGCAGGGAGCTTTCTTT,CASSPRRQGAFF
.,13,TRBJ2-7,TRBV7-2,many,TGTGCCAGCAGCTTACAGCAGCTCGGCGAGCAGTACTTC,CASSLQQLGEQYF
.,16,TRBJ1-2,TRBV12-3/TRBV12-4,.,TGTGCCAGCAGTTTATCCCTCGGGGGTGGGAGCTATGGCTACACCTTC,CASSLSLGGGSYGYTF
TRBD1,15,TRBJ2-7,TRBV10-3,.,TGTGCCATCAGTGAGTCTGACAGGGGGTCGTACGAGCAGTACTTC,CAISESDRGSYEQYF
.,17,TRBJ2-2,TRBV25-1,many,TGTGCCAGCAGTGAAACTAGGAGTTCCGCGAACACCGGGGAGCTGTTTTTT,CASSETRSSANTGELFF
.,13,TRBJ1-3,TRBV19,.,TGTGCCAGCGCGGGCGGGGCTGGAAACACCATATATTTT,CASAGGAGNTIYF
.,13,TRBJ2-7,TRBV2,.,TGTGCCAGCAGTGCCCCGGGAACCTACGAGCAGTACTTC,CASSAPGTYEQYF
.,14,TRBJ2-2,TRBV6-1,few,TGTGCCAGCAAGCCCCGGGACCACACCGGGGAGCTGCTTTTT,CASKPRDHTGELLF
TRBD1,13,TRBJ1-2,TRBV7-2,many,TGTGCCAGCAGCACACAGGGGGCGTGGGGCTACACCTTC,CASSTQGAWGYTF
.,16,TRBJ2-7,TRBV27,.,TGTGCCAGCAGTTTAAGGCCCGGGTCCCTAAGGTACGAGCAGTACTTC,CASSLRPGSLRYEQYF
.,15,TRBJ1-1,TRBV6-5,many,TGTGCCAGCAGTTTGAATCCGTCCATGAACACTGAAGCTTTCTTT,CASSLNPSMNTEAFF
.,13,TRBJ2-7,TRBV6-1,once,TGTGCCAGCAGGGTTAGGGTGGAAGGCGAGCAGTACTTC,CASRVRVEGEQYF
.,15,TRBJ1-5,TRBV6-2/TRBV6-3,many,TGTGCCAGCAGTCCTGAAGGTCAGCTGAATCAGCCCCAGCATTTT,CASSPEGQLNQPQHF
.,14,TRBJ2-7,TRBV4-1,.,TGCGCCAGCAGCCAATCGAGCAGGGTCCACGAGCAGTACTTC,CASSQSSRVHEQYF
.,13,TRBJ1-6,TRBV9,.,TGTGCCAGCAGCGTAGAGAAAGATTCACCCCTCCACTTT,CASSVEKDSPLHF
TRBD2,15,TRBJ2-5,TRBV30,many,TGTGCCTGGAGTCCCCTAGGCGGGGGAAGCGGGACCCAGTACTTC,CAWSPLGGGSGTQYF
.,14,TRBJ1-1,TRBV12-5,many,TGTGCTAGTGGTTGGGGACGGCCGAACACTGAAGCTTTCTTT,CASGWGRPNTEAFF
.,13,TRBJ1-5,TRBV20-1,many,TGCAGTGCTCGATTACAGGGCTACCAGCCCCAGCATTTT,CSARLQGYQPQHF
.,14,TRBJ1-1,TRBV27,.,TGTGCCAGCAGTTTATACAGGGTGGGAACTGAAGCTTTCTTT,CASSLYRVGTEAFF
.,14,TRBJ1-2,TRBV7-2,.,TGTGCCAGCAGCTTACGGCCTTTTAGGAGCGGCTACACCTTC,CASSLRPFRSGYTF
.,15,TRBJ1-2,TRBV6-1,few,TGTGCCAGCACCCCCTGGGGGGGCGCAAAGAACGGCTACACCTTC,CASTPWGGAKNGYTF
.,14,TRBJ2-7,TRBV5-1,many,TGCGCCAGCAGCTTGTGGGGGGCATTGTACGAGCAGTACTTC,CASSLWGALYEQYF